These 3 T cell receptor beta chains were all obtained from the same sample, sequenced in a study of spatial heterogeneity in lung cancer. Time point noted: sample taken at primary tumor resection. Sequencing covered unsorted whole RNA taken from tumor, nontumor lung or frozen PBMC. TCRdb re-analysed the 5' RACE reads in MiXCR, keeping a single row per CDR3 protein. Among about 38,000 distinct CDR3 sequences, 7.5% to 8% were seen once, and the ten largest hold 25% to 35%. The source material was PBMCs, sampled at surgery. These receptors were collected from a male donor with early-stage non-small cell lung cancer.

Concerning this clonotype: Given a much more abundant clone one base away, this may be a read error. The CDR3 coding sequence is TGTGCCAGCAGCGTAAGTTGGGCAGACAATGGGCAGTTCTTC. Protein: CASSVSWADNGQFF. The V and J genes are TRBV7-2 and TRBJ2-1; D is uncertain. The CDR3 loop spans 14 amino acids. Germline-derived CDR1 and CDR2 are SGHTA and FQGNSA.

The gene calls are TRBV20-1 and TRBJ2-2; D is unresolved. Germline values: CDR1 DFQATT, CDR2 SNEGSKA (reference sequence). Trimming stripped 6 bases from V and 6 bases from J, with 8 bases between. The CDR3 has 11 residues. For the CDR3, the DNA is TGCAGTGCCCAGACCCCCGGGGAGCTGTTTTTT. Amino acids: CSAQTPGELFF.

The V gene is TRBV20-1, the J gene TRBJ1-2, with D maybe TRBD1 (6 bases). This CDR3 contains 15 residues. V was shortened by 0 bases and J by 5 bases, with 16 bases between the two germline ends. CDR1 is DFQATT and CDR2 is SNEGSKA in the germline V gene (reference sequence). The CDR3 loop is CSARDKGQSRYGYTF. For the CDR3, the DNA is TGCAGTGCTAGAGATAAAGGACAGTCTCGGTATGGCTACACCTTC.